This T cell receptor (beta chain) was identified in a study of Graves' ophthalmopathy and Graves' hyperthyroidism. Study-wide results and limits: Blood repertoires reportedly contained most expanded thyroid clonotypes above 0.001 frequency.

From germline, CDR1 is MDHEN and CDR2 SYDVKM. CDR3 length: 16 residues. V was clipped by 3 bases and J by 1 base, with 13 bases between them. With respect to this clonotype: Its antigen is not known.

Uncontrolled infections, pregnancy, lactation or other autoimmune diseases led to patient exclusion. Establishment of the diagnosis relied upon clinical symptoms, serum thyroxine, TRAb, thyroid ultrasound and orbital computed tomography. The starting material, approximately 10 ml of fresh peripheral blood, provided the PBMCs. The authors amplified TCR beta CDR3 regions from RNA transcripts. After a first-round RT-PCR with HTBI primers, a second-round multiplex PCR was run. Via MiXCR, TCRdb re-called the multiplex PCR reads, giving one row per CDR3 protein. The repertoire holds some 360,000 distinct CDR3 sequences, with roughly a sixth as singletons.

The sequenced sample was peripheral blood. This receptor was identified in an adult woman with stable Graves' hyperthyroidism. The chain combines TRBV28 with TRBJ2-4; TRBD2 is a possible D gene (5 bases). The CDR3 here is CASSFGEWGAKNIQYF. Written as DNA, the CDR3 is TGTGCCAGCAGTTTTGGGGAGTGGGGTGCCAAAAACATTCAGTACTTC.